The clone carrying this TCR beta chain was seen only a few times. Its antigen is not known. The sample originates from a study of early T cells in non-severe SARS-CoV-2 infection. Study-level information: RNA in bulk from unsorted whole blood was sequenced, and chains were unpaired.

Looked up from germline, CDR1 is KGHDR and CDR2 is SFDVKD. V lost 7 bases to trimming and J lost 2 bases; unmatched junction nucleotides: 4. There are 13 residues in the CDR3. Attachment of unique molecular identifiers was made to individual cDNA molecules. TCRdb re-analysed the 5' RACE reads in MiXCR, keeping a single row per CDR3 protein. This sample yields under 25,000 distinct CDR3 sequences, of which about 4.7% are seen a single time; roughly 15% belongs to the top ten. Study outcomes and limitations: Reliance on VDJdb matching favored anti-spike CD8 responses; private and CD4 specificities were missed.

This chain uses TRBV24-1 with TRBJ2-7; 7 nucleotides align to TRBD1. The origin of this receptor is an adult who was a healthcare worker with PCR-confirmed SARS-CoV-2 infection or an uninfected control (not recorded which). Sequencing input: whole blood. CDR3 loop: CATRSGTAYEQYF. Written as DNA, the CDR3 is TGTGCCACCAGATCCGGGACAGCCTACGAGCAGTACTTC.